A selection of T cell receptor beta chains follows, all from one sample in a study of blood T cell repertoires in COVID-19. The assay was immunoSEQ multiplex PCR, and TCRdb's table has in-frame clones only and misses some. The sample carries around 280,000 clones, about 90% recorded once. Source material: peripheral blood. These TCRs come from a woman under 40 with COVID-19, enrolled during active disease. Both conserved end residues are part of each CDR3. The D gene is left open where the match is weak. Clone size, where shown, is once, few, many, or a class for clones that have expanded.

J	size	D	V	length	CDR3	DNA
TRBJ2-7	once	-	TRBV11-2	13	CASRSQGHYEQYF	TGTGCCAGCCGCTCACAGGGCCACTACGAGCAGTACTTC
TRBJ2-5	-	TRBD1	TRBV29-1	12	CSVQGAEETQYF	TGCAGCGTCCAGGGGGCTGAAGAGACCCAGTACTTC
TRBJ1-6	-	-	TRBV7-9	14	CASSPSGPNSPLHF	TGTGCCAGCAGCCCCTCAGGGCCCAATTCACCCCTCCACTTT
TRBJ2-7	-	-	TRBV5-1	15	CASSSLSLGAYEQYF	TGCGCCAGCAGCTCCTTAAGCCTCGGTGCCTACGAGCAGTACTTC
TRBJ2-3	-	TRBD1	TRBV18	16	CASSPPRGQGTDTQYF	TGTGCCAGCTCACCACCGCGGGGACAGGGTACAGATACGCAGTATTTT
TRBJ1-2	-	-	TRBV19	14	CASSIETATYGYTF	TGTGCCAGTAGTATCGAGACGGCGACTTATGGCTACACCTTC
TRBJ2-1	-	TRBD2	TRBV2	15	CASSFGLAGGDGQFF	TGTGCCAGCAGCTTTGGACTAGCGGGGGGGGATGGGCAGTTCTTC
TRBJ1-2	-	TRBD1	TRBV28	16	CASSLVIGDRGGGYTF	TGTGCCAGCAGTTTAGTAATTGGGGACAGGGGGGGAGGCTACACCTTC
TRBJ1-1	-	-	TRBV7-8	16	CASSSAMWGGVTEAFF	TGTGCCAGCAGCTCCGCCATGTGGGGGGGCGTGACTGAAGCTTTCTTT
TRBJ2-5	-	TRBD2	TRBV5-1	16	CASSPGLAGGGGTQYF	TGCGCCAGCAGCCCGGGACTAGCGGGGGGCGGCGGGACCCAGTACTTC
TRBJ2-5	once	-	TRBV3-1/TRBV3-2	14	CASTKPGWGETQYF	TGTGCCAGCACCAAACCAGGGTGGGGAGAGACCCAGTACTTC
TRBJ1-5	-	TRBD1	TRBV7-9	13	CASSLTGAQPQHF	TGTGCCAGCAGCTTAACAGGGGCTCAGCCCCAGCATTTT
TRBJ2-1	-	TRBD1	TRBV27	16	CASSSKRQGAYNEQFF	TGTGCCAGCAGTTCTAAGCGACAGGGGGCCTACAATGAGCAGTTCTTC
TRBJ1-2	-	TRBD1	TRBV5-5	14	CASSTGATGYGYTF	TGTGCCAGCAGCACCGGGGCGACAGGGTATGGCTACACCTTC
TRBJ2-5	-	-	TRBV27	12	CASSFRGKTQYF	TGTGCCAGCAGTTTTAGGGGAAAGACCCAGTACTTC
TRBJ2-7	-	-	TRBV7-6	16	CASSLGTRQELYEQYF	TGTGCCAGCAGCTTAGGAACCAGACAGGAGCTCTACGAGCAGTACTTC
TRBJ2-3	-	-	TRBV10-1	14	CASSREASTDTQYF	TGCGCCAGCAGCCGGGAAGCTAGCACAGATACGCAGTATTTT
TRBJ2-7	-	-	TRBV6-5	13	CASSLFAYYEQYF	TGTGCCAGCAGTCTATTCGCCTACTACGAGCAGTACTTC
TRBJ1-1	-	-	TRBV15	13	CATSITGNTEAFF	TGTGCCACCAGCATAACAGGTAACACTGAAGCTTTCTTT
TRBJ1-2	few	TRBD1	TRBV6-2/TRBV6-3	15	CASSYYDREVYGYTF	TGTGCCAGCAGTTACTACGACAGGGAAGTTTATGGCTACACCTTC
TRBJ2-3	-	TRBD2	TRBV5-1	14	CASSLLSGGDTQYF	TGCGCCAGCAGCTTGCTTAGCGGGGGAGATACGCAGTATTTT
TRBJ2-7	-	TRBD1	TRBV27	13	CATKRTGAYEQYF	TGTGCCACCAAAAGGACAGGAGCCTACGAGCAGTACTTC
TRBJ1-2	-	TRBD1	TRBV7-9	15	CASSTDRGHLYGYTF	TGTGCCAGCAGTACCGACAGGGGCCACCTCTATGGCTACACCTTC
TRBJ2-1	-	TRBD2	TRBV7-9	17	CASSPRTSGASYNEQFF	TGTGCCAGCAGCCCCCGGACTAGCGGGGCTTCCTACAATGAGCAGTTCTTC
TRBJ1-1	-	TRBD1	TRBV7-8	14	CASSYGTGGSEAFF	TGTGCCAGCAGCTACGGGACAGGGGGCTCTGAAGCTTTCTTT
TRBJ1-1	-	-	TRBV5-1	15	CASSPYDGMNTEAFF	TGCGCCAGCAGCCCCTATGACGGGATGAACACTGAAGCTTTCTTT
TRBJ1-1	-	-	TRBV5-4	12	CASSWAGGEAFF	TGTGCCAGCAGCTGGGCTGGAGGGGAAGCTTTCTTT
TRBJ2-3	once	-	TRBV7-5	13	CVRSLESRLRGYF	TGTGTCAGAAGCTTAGAGTCTCGGTTACGTGGGTATTTT
TRBJ2-7	-	-	TRBV2	13	CASSVVSGIEQYF	TGTGCCAGCAGTGTTGTATCCGGGATCGAGCAGTACTTC
TRBJ2-5	-	TRBD1	TRBV5-6	14	CASSVQDRRETQYF	TGTGCCAGCAGCGTCCAGGACAGGCGGGAGACCCAGTACTTC
TRBJ2-7	-	-	TRBV27	14	CASSWGGPSYEQYF	TGTGCCAGCAGTTGGGGGGGCCCCTCCTACGAGCAGTACTTC
TRBJ1-4	once	-	TRBV4-1	14	CASSFDGNNEKLFF	TGCGCCAGCAGCTTCGACGGGAATAATGAAAAACTGTTTTTT
TRBJ2-7	-	-	TRBV3-1/TRBV3-2	14	CASSPRRDPYEQYF	TGTGCCAGCAGTCCCAGGCGGGATCCCTACGAGCAGTACTTC
TRBJ1-1	few	-	TRBV5-8	14	CASSWGAGNTEAFF	TGTGCCAGCAGCTGGGGAGCAGGGAACACTGAAGCTTTCTTT
TRBJ1-6	-	TRBD1	TRBV5-4	14	CASSLQDRHSPLHF	TGTGCCAGCAGCTTGCAGGACAGGCATTCACCCCTCCACTTT
TRBJ2-7	-	TRBD1	TRBV7-2	14	CASSPVTGAYEQYF	TGTGCCAGCAGCCCCGTGACAGGGGCCTACGAGCAGTACTTC
TRBJ1-5	-	-	TRBV30	14	CAWDSQRSNQPQHF	TGTGCCTGGGACAGTCAAAGGAGCAATCAGCCCCAGCATTTT
TRBJ1-4	-	TRBD1	TRBV6-5	14	CASKTGQGSEKLFF	TGTGCCAGCAAAACCGGACAGGGCAGTGAAAAACTGTTTTTT
TRBJ2-1	-	TRBD2	TRBV2	13	CAARGGSYNEQFF	TGTGCCGCCCGGGGGGGCTCCTACAATGAGCAGTTCTTC
TRBJ2-5	-	TRBD2	TRBV11-2	15	CASSLGGGLQETQYF	TGTGCCAGCAGCTTAGGGGGGGGACTCCAAGAGACCCAGTACTTC
TRBJ2-7	-	TRBD2	TRBV5-4	16	CASSPGLAGGLGEQYF	TGTGCCAGCAGCCCCGGACTAGCGGGGGGGCTAGGGGAGCAGTACTTC
TRBJ1-1	-	TRBD1	TRBV11-2	17	CASSHGQGGFYGTEAFF	TGTGCCAGCAGTCATGGACAGGGAGGGTTTTACGGCACTGAAGCTTTCTTT
TRBJ1-1	-	-	TRBV13	14	CASSLGRGNTEAFF	TGTGCCAGCAGCTTAGGGCGGGGGAACACTGAAGCTTTCTTT
TRBJ2-5	-	-	TRBV19	14	CASSIGAFQETQYF	TGTGCCAGTAGTATAGGAGCGTTTCAAGAGACCCAGTACTTC
TRBJ1-2	-	-	TRBV19	15	CASSISPWGGNGYTF	TGTGCCAGTAGTATATCGCCGTGGGGGGGTAATGGCTACACCTTC
TRBJ2-5	-	TRBD1	TRBV19	13	CASTNRGSETQYF	TGTGCCAGTACCAACAGGGGTTCAGAGACCCAGTACTTC
TRBJ2-5	-	-	TRBV27	13	CASGHRLQETQYF	TGTGCCAGCGGGCACAGGTTACAAGAGACCCAGTACTTC
TRBJ1-6	-	-	TRBV9	13	CASSVGSDSPLHF	TGTGCCAGCAGCGTAGGAAGCGATTCACCCCTCCACTTT
TRBJ1-1	-	-	TRBV6-5	15	CASSAPDQGLSGAFF	TGTGCCAGCAGCGCCCCAGATCAGGGTCTTAGTGGAGCTTTCTTT
TRBJ2-5	once	-	TRBV5-6	13	CASSLGGEETQYF	TGTGCCAGCAGCTTGGGGGGCGAAGAGACCCAGTACTTC
TRBJ2-5	-	TRBD1	TRBV4-1	16	CASSQGGQGGLETQYF	TGCGCCAGCAGCCAAGGGGGACAGGGTGGTCTAGAGACCCAGTACTTC
TRBJ1-5	-	-	TRBV19	15	CASSTGISRAQPQHF	TGTGCCAGTAGTACAGGGATAAGTCGGGCTCAGCCCCAGCATTTT
TRBJ2-1	-	TRBD2	TRBV13	14	CASSVGLAGGEQFF	TGTGCCAGCAGCGTGGGACTAGCGGGGGGGGAGCAGTTCTTC
TRBJ1-6	-	-	TRBV4-1	15	CASTDRSTPRSPLHF	TGCGCCAGCACTGACAGGAGCACTCCCCGGTCACCCCTCCACTTT